Below, one TCR beta chain is given with its context. The data are from a study of blood T cell repertoires in COVID-19. Sequencing was performed with immunoSEQ multiplex PCR; in TCRdb, only in-frame clones are kept and a portion is missing. The repertoire includes approximately 450,000 clones, 80% to 90% of them detected once, and around 1.1% sits in the top ten. This CDR3 has 14 amino acids. Germline V lookup: CDR1 MNHEY, CDR2 SVGAGI. Trimming pared 8 bases from V and 4 bases from J, leaving 17 bases between. The sample consisted of PBMCs or T cells enriched from blood (not recorded which). The chain employs TRBV6-5 and TRBJ2-5, with D possibly TRBD1 on 5 matching bases. The source of this sequence is a young man who had recovered from COVID-19. CDR3 DNA: TGTGCCAGCGGTCAGGGCAGGGTAGGAGAGACCCAGTACTTC. Protein sequence: CASGQGRVGETQYF.